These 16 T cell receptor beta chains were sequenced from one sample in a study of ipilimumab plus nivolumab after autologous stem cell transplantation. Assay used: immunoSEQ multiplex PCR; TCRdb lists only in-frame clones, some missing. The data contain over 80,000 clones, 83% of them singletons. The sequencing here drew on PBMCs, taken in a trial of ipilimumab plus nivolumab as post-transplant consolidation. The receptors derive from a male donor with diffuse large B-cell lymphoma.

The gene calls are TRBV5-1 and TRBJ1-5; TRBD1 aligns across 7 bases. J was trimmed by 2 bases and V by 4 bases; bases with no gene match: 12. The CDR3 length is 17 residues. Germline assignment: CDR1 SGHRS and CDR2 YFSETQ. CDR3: CASSPGLGTAGNQPQHF. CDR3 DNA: TGCGCCAGCAGCCCGGGGCTTGGGACAGCCGGCAATCAGCCCCAGCATTTT.

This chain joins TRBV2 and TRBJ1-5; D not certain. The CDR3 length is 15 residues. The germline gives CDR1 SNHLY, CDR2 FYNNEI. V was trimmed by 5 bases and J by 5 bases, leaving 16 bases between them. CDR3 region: CASSLNARRDQPQHF. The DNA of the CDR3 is TGTGCCAGCAGTCTTAATGCCCGGCGAGATCAGCCCCAGCATTTT.

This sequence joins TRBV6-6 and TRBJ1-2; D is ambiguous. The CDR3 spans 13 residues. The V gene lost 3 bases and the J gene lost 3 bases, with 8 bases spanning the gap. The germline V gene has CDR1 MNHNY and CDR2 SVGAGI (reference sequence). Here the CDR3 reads CASSYGRYYGYTF. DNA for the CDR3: TGTGCCAGCAGTTATGGCAGATACTATGGCTACACCTTC.

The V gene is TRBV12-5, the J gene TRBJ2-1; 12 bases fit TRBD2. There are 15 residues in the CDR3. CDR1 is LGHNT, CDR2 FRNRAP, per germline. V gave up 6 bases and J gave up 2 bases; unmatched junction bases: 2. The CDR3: CASGSSGGAYNEQFF. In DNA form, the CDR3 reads TGTGCTAGTGGATCTAGCGGGGGGGCCTACAATGAGCAGTTCTTC.

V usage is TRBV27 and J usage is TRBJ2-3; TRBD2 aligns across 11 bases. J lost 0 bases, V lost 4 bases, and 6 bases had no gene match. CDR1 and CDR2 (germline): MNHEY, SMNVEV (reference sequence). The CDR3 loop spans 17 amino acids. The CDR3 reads CASSSLAGGTSTDTQYF. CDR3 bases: TGTGCCAGCAGTTCCCTAGCGGGGGGAACTAGCACAGATACGCAGTATTTT.

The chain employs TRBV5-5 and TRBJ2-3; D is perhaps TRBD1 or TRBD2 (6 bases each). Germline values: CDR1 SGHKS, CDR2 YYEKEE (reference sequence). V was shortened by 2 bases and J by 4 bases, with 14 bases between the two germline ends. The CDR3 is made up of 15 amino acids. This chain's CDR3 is CASSLRPGEADTQYF. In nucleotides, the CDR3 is TGTGCCAGCAGCTTACGCCCAGGGGAGGCAGATACGCAGTATTTT.

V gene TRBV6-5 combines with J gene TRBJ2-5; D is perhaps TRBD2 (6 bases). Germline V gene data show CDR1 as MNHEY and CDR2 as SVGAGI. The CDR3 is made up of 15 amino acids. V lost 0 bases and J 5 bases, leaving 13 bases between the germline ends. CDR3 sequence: CASSYSGGYAETQYF. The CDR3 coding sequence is TGTGCCAGCAGTTACTCAGGAGGGTATGCCGAGACCCAGTACTTC.

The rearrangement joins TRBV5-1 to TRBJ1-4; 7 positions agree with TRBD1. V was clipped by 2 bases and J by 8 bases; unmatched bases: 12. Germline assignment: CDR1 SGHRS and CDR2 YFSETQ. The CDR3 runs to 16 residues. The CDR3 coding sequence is TGCGCCAGCAGCTTTGGAGCCATCCGACAGGGAGAAAAACTGTTTTTT. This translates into CASSFGAIRQGEKLFF.

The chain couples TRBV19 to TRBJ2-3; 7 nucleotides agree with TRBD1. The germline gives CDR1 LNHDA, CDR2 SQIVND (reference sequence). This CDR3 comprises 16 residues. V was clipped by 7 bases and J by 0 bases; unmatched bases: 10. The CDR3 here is CASTWGQSSSTDTQYF. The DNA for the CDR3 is TGTGCCAGTACGTGGGGACAGTCTTCTAGCACAGATACGCAGTATTTT.

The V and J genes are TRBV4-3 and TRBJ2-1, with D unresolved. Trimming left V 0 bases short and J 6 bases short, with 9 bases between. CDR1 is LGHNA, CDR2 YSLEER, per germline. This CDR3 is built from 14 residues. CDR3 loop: CASSQERESNEQFF. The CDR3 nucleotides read TGCGCCAGCAGCCAAGAGAGAGAGTCCAATGAGCAGTTCTTC.

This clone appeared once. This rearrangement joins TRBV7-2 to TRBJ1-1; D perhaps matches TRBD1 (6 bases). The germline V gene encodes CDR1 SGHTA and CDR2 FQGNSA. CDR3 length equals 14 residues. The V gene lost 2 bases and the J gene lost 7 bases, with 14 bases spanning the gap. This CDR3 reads CASSLMGHLLEAFF. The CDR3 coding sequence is TGTGCCAGCAGCTTAATGGGACACCTTCTTGAAGCTTTCTTT.

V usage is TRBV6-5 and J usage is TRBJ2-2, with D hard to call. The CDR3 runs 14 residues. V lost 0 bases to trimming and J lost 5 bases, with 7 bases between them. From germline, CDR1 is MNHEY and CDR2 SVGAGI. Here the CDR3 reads CASSYSRRTGELFF. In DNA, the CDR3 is TGTGCCAGCAGTTACTCTCGGCGGACCGGGGAGCTGTTTTTT.

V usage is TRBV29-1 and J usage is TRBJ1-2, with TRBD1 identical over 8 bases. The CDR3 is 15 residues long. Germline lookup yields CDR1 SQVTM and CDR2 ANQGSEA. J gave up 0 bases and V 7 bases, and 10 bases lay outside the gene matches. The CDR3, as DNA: TGCAGCGCTCCGGACAGGGCGCGAGCTAACTATGGCTACACCTTC. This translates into CSAPDRARANYGYTF.

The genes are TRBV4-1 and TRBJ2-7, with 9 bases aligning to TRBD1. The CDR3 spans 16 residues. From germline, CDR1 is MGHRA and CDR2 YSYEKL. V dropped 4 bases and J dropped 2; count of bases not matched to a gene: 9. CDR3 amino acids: CASSLTEGQGTYEQYF. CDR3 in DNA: TGCGCCAGCAGCCTCACCGAGGGACAGGGAACCTACGAGCAGTACTTC.

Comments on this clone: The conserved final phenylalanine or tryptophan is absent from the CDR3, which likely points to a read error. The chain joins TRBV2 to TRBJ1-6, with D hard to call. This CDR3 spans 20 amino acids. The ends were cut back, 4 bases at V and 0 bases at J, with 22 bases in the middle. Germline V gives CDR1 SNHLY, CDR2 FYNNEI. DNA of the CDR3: TGTGCCAGCAGTGCCGTACAAAAGTTACTGGGAAGCTCCTATAATTCACCCCTCCACCTT. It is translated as CASSAVQKLLGSSYNSPLHL.

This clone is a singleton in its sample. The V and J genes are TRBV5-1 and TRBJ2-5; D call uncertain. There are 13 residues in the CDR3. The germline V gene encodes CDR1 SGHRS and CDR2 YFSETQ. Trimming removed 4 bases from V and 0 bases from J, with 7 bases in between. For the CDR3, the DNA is TGCGCCAGCAGCCCAGGATACCAAGAGACCCAGTACTTC. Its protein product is CASSPGYQETQYF.